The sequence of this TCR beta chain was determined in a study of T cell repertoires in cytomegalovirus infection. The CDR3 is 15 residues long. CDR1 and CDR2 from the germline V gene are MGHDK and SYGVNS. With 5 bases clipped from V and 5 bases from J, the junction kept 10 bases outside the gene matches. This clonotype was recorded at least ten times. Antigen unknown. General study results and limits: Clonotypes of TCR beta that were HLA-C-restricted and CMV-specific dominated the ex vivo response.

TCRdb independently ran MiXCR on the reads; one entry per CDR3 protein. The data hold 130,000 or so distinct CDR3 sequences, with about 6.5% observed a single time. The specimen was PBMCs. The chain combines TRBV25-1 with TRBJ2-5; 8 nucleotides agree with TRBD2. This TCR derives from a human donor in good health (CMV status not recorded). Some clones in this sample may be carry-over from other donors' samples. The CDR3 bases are TGTGCCAGCAGTACCATCGGGGGGGTCACCGAGACCCAGTACTTC. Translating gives CASSTIGGVTETQYF. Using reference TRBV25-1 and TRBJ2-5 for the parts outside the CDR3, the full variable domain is EADIYQTPRYLVIGTGKKITLECSQTMGHDKMYWYQQDPGMELHLIHYSYGVNSTEKGDLSSESTVSRIRTEHFPLTLESARPSHTSQYLCASSTIGGVTETQYFGPGTRLLVL.